This TCR beta chain comes out of a study of OX40 agonist ivuxolimab in advanced cancers. Looking at the study overall: Dose-escalation subjects each had hepatocellular carcinoma, melanoma, renal cell or head and neck cancer.

Here immunoSEQ multiplex PCR was the method, and the copy in TCRdb shows in-frame clones only, minus some. The sample records around 40,000 clones, 88% being singletons. The J segment lost 6 bases and the V segment lost 3 bases, leaving 6 bases of the junction unmatched. Per the germline V gene, CDR1 is SEHNR and CDR2 is FQNEAQ (reference sequence). There are 15 residues in the CDR3. This clonotype was obtained from an adult with an advanced solid tumor such as melanoma, head and neck, liver or kidney cancer. The V and J genes are TRBV7-9 and TRBJ1-4; 8 bases align to TRBD1. Here the sequenced sample was CD4+ or CD8+ T cells sorted from blood, taken in a trial of the OX40 agonist ivuxolimab. CDR3 amino acids: CASSFRTGWDEKLFF. DNA for the CDR3: TGTGCCAGCAGCTTTAGGACAGGGTGGGATGAAAAACTGTTTTTT.